The subject of this entry is one T cell receptor (beta chain). The table lists this clonotype with a count of one. Its recognized antigen is unknown. A read error may be the cause here, since a much bigger clone is one base away. This sample was sequenced with an Illumina HiSeq 1500. Starting from the raw public reads, TCRdb applied fastp trimming at Q25, assembled clones with MiXCR and retained in-frame beta chains. One record per CDR3 amino acid sequence lists the most common genes and DNA. For this sample the table gives roughly 140,000 distinct CDR3 sequences, of which 20% to 25% were detected only once. Approximately 10% of the sample comes from the top ten. The CDR3 measures 13 amino acids from cysteine to phenylalanine. Of all the DNA, just the CDR3 is kept, 39 bases in frame from base 1. CDR1 and CDR2, looked up from the germline V gene (reference sequence), are SEHNR and FQNEAQ. This entry belongs to a study of T cell repertoires in cytomegalovirus infection (dated by TCRdb to between 2018 and 2021). Turning to the overall study: Because public TCR beta signatures pointed to carriage of CMV infection together with the matching HLA type, the HLA type of each donor mattered for the analysis.

General conclusions and limits of the study: Cumulative frequency of public TCR beta family members discriminated carriers of CMV infection plus the relevant HLA type in this cohort and an independent 352-donor cohort. The ex vivo response was dominated by HLA-C-restricted CMV-specific TCR beta clonotypes, which also provided the single most frequent clonotype in two of eight donors.

The sequence links TRBV7-9 to TRBJ1-5; too little of a D gene remains to name it. This receptor was obtained from a human donor in good health (CMV status not recorded). Some clones in this sample may be carry-over from other donors' samples. Sequencing was performed on PBMCs. In nucleotide form, the sequence is TGTGCCAGCAGCTTAGGGAGAAATCAGCTCCAGCATTTT. Translated, it gives CASSLGRNQLQHF.